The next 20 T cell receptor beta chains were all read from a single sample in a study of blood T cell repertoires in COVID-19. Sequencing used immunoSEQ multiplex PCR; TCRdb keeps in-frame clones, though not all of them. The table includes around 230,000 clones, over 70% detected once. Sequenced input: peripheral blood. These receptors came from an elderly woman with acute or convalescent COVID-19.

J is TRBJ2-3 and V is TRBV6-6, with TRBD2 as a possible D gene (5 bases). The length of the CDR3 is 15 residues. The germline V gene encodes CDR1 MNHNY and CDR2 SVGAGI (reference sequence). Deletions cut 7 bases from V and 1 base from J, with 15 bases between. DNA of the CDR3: TGTGCCAGCACCAACGGGATGACCCGCACAGATACGCAGTATTTT. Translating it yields CASTNGMTRTDTQYF.

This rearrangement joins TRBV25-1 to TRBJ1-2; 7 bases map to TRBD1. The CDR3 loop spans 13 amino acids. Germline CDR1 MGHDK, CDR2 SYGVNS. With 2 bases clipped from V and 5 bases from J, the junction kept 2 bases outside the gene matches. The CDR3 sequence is CASSEVGQYGYTF. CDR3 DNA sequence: TGTGCCAGCAGTGAAGTGGGACAGTATGGCTACACCTTC.

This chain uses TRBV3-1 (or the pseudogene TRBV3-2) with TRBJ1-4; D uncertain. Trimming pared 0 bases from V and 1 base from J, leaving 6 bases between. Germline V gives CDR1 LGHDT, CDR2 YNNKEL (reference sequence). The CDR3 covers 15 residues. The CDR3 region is CASSQDRGTNEKLFF. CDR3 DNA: TGTGCCAGCAGCCAAGATCGGGGAACTAATGAAAAACTGTTTTTT.

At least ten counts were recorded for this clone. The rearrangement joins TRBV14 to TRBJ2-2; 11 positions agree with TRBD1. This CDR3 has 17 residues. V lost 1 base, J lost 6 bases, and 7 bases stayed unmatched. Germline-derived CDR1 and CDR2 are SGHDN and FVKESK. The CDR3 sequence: CASSQGLGTGGSGELFF. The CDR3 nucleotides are TGTGCCAGCAGCCAAGGTCTTGGGACAGGGGGTTCCGGGGAGCTGTTTTTT.

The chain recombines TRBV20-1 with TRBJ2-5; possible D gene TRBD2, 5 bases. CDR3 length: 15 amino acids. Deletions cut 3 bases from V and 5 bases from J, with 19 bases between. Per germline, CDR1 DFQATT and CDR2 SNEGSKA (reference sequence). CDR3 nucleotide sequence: TGCAGTGCTAGTACTGTCCAGGTGATAGCGGAGACCCAGTACTTC. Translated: CSASTVQVIAETQYF.

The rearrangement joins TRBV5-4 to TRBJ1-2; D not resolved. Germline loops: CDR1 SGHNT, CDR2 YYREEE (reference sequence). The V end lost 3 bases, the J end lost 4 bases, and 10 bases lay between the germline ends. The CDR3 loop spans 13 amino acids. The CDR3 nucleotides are TGTGCCAGCAGCTCAGCCGGGATCTATGGCTACACCTTC. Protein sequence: CASSSAGIYGYTF.

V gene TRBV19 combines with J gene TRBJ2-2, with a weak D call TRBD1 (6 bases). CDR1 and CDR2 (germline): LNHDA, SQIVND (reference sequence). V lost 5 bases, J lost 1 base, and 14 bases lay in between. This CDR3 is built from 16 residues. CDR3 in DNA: TGTGCCAGTAGTCTCGGGACAAGAATGAACACCGGGGAGCTGTTTTTT. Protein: CASSLGTRMNTGELFF.

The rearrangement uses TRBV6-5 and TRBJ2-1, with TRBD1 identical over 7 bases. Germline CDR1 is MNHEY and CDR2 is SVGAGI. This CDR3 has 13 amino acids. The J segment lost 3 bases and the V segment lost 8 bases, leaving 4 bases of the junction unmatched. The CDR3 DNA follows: TGTGCCAGCGGGGACAGTTTCTACAATGAGCAGTTCTTC. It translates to CASGDSFYNEQFF.

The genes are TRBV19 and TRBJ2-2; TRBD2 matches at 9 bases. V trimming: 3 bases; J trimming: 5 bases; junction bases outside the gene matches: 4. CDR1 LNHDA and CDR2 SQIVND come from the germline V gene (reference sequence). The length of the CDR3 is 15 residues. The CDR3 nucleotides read TGTGCCAGTAGTATCGGTAGCGGGGGTACCGGGGAGCTGTTTTTT. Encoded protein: CASSIGSGGTGELFF.

CDR3 region: CASSMGGSGANVLTF. CDR3 in DNA: TGTGCCAGTAGTATGGGGGGTTCTGGGGCCAACGTCCTGACTTTC. The J gene is TRBJ2-6, the V gene TRBV19; D is possibly TRBD2 (6 bases). The CDR3 spans 15 residues. V shed 3 bases and J shed 1 base, with 7 bases lying between them. Germline CDR1 LNHDA, CDR2 SQIVND (reference sequence).

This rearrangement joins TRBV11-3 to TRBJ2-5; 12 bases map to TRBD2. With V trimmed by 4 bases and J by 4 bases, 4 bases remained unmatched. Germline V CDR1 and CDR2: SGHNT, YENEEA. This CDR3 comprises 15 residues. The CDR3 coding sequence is TGTGCCAGCAGCTCGGGACTAGCGGGTCGAGAGACCCAGTACTTC. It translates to CASSSGLAGRETQYF.

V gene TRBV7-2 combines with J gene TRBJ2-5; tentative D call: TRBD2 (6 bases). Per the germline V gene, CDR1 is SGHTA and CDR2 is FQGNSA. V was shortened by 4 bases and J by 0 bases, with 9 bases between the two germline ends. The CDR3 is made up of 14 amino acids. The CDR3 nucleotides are TGTGCCAGCAGCTCCTGGGGGGACCAAGAGACCCAGTACTTC. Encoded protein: CASSSWGDQETQYF.

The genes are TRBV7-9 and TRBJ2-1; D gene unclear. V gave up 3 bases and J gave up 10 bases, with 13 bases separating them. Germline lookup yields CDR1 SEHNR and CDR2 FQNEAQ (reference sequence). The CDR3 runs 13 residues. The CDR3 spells CASSFITQREQFF. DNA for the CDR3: TGTGCCAGCAGCTTTATCACCCAGAGGGAGCAGTTCTTC.

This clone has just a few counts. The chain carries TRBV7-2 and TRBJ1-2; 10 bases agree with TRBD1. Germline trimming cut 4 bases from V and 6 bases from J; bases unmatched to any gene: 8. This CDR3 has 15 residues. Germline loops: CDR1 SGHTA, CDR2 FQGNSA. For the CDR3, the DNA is TGTGCCAGCAGCTCTCGACAGGGGGCAAGGGATGGCTACACCTTC. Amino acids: CASSSRQGARDGYTF. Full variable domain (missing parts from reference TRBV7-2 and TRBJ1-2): GAGVSQSPSNKVTEKGKDVELRCDPISGHTALYWYRQSLGQGLEFLIYFQGNSAPDKSGLPSDRFSAERTGGSVSTLTIQRTQQEDSAVYLCASSSRQGARDGYTFGSGTRLTVV.

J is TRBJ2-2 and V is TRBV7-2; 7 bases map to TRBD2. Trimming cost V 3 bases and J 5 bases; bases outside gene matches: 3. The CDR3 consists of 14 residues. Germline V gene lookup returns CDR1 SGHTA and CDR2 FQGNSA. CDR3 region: CASSLGGVTGELFF. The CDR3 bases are TGTGCCAGCAGCTTGGGAGGGGTAACCGGGGAGCTGTTTTTT.

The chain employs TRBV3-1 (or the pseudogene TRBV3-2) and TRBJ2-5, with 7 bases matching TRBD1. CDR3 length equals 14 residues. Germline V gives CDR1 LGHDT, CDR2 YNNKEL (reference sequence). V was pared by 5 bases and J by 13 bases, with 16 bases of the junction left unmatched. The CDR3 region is CASSGRQGVFLLYF. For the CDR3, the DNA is TGTGCCAGCAGCGGTCGACAGGGAGTTTTTTTACTGTACTTC.

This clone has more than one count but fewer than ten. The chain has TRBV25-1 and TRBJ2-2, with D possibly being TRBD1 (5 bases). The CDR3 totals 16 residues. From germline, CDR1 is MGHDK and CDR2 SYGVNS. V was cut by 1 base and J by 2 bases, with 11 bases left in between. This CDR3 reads CASSESGLTNTGELFF. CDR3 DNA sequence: TGTGCCAGCAGTGAATCAGGGCTGACTAACACCGGGGAGCTGTTTTTT.

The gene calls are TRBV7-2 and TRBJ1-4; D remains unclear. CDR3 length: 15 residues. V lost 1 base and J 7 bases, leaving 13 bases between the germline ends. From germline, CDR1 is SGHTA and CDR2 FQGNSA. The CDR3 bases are TGTGCCAGCAGCTTAGGTGGCAGCGAGGGTGAAAAACTGTTTTTT. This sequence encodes CASSLGGSEGEKLFF.

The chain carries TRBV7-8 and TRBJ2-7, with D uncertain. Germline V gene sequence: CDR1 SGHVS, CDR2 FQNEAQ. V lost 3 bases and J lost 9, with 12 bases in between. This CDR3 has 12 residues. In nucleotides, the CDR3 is TGTGCCAGCAGCTTTGACGTTGGCGGGCAGTACTTC. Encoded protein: CASSFDVGGQYF. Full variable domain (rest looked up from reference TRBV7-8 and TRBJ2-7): GAGVSQSPRYKVAKRGQDVALRCDPISGHVSLFWYQQALGQGPEFLTYFQNEAQLDKSGLPSDRFFAERPEGSVSTLKIQRTQQEDSAVYLCASSFDVGGQYFGPGTRLTVT.

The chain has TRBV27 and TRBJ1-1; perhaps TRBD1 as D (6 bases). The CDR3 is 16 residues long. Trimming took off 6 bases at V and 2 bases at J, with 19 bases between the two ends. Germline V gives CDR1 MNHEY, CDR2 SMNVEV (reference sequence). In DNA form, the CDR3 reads TGTGCCAGCAGCCGCCTAATTACAGGGATTAACACTGAAGCTTTCTTT. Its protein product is CASSRLITGINTEAFF.